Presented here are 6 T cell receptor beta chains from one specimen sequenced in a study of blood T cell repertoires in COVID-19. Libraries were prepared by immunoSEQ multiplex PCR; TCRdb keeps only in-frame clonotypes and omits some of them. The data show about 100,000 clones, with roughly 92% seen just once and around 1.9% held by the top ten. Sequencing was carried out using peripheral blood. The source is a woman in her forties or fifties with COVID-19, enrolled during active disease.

The CDR3 DNA follows: TGTGCCAGCAGCTTCGGGCGCTTCGGGGGAGTCAATCAGCCCCAGCATTTT. Encoded protein: CASSFGRFGGVNQPQHF. The V call is TRBV28, the J call TRBJ1-5; D perhaps matches TRBD1 (5 bases). This CDR3 is built from 17 residues. Per germline, CDR1 MDHEN and CDR2 SYDVKM. The V gene lost 6 bases and the J gene lost 3 bases, with 21 bases spanning the gap.

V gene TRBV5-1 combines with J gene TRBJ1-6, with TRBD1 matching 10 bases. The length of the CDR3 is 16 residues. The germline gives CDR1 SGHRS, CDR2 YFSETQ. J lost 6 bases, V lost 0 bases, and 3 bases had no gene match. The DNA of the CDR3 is TGCGCCAGCAGCTTGGGGGGACAGGGGTTTAATTCACCCCTCCACTTT. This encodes CASSLGGQGFNSPLHF.

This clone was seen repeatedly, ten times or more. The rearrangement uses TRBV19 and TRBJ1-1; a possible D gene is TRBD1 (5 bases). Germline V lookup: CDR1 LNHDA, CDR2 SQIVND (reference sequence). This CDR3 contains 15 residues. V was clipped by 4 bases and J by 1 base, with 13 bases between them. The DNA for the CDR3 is TGTGCCAGTAGTACGGCATCGGGGGAGAACACTGAAGCTTTCTTT. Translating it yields CASSTASGENTEAFF.

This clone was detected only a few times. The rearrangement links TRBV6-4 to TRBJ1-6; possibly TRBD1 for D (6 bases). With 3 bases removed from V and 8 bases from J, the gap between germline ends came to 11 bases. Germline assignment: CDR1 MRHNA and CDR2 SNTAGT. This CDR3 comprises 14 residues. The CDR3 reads CASSEEQGYSPLHF. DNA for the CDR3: TGTGCCAGCAGTGAAGAACAGGGTTATTCACCCCTCCACTTT.

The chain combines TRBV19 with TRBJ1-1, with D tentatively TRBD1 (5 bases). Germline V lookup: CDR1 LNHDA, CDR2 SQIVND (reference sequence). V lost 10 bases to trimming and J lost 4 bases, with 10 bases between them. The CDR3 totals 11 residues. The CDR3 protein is CATRRATEAFF. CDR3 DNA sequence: TGTGCCACCCGCAGGGCCACTGAAGCTTTCTTT. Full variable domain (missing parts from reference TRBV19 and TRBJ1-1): DGGITQSPKYLFRKEGQNVTLSCEQNLNHDAMYWYRQDPGQGLRLIYYSQIVNDFQKGDIAEGYSVSREKKESFPLTVTSAQKNPTAFYLCATRRATEAFFGQGTRLTVV.

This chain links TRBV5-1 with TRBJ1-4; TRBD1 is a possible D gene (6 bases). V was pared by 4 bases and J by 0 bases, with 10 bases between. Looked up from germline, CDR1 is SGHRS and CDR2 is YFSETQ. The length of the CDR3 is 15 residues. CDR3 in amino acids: CASSPRGATNEKLFF. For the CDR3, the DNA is TGCGCCAGCAGCCCCAGGGGTGCAACTAATGAAAAACTGTTTTTT.